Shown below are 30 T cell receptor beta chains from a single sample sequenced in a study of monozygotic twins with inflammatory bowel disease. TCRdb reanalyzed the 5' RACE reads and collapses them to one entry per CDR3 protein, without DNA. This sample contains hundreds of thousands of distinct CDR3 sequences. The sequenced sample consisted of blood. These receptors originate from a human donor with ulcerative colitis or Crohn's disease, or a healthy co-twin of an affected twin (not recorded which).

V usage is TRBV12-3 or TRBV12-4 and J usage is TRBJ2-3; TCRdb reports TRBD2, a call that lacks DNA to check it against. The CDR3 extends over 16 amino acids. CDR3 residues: CASSLLRGGGTDTQYF.

CDR3 sequence: CASSLVGPETEAFF. The V gene is TRBV5-1, the J gene TRBJ1-1. Germline CDR1 reads SGHRS; CDR2 reads YFSETQ. The CDR3 is 14 amino acids.

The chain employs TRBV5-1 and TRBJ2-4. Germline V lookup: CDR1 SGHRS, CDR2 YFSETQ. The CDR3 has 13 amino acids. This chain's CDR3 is CASSLGLPNIQYF.

CDR3 sequence: CASSPPTPGQNYSNQPQHF. The chain has TRBV18 and TRBJ1-5; TCRdb lists TRBD1, though no DNA is available to test this call. The germline V gene encodes CDR1 KGHSH and CDR2 LQKENI. CDR3 length: 19 amino acids.

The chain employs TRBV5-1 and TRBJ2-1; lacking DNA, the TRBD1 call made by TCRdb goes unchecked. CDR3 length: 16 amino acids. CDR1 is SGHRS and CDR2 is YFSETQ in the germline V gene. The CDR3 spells CASSLTSPGSYNEQFF.

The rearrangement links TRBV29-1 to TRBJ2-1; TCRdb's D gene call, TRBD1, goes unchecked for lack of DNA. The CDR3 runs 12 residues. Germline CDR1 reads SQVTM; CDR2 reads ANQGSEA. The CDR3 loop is CSVRVTADEQFF.

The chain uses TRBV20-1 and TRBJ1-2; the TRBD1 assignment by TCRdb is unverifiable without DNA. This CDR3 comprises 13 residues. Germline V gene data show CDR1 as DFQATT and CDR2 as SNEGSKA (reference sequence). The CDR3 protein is CSARTGGRYGYTF.

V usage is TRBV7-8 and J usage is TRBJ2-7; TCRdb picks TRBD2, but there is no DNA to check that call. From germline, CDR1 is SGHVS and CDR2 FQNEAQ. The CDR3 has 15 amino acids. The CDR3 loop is CASSGSGTPTYEQYF.

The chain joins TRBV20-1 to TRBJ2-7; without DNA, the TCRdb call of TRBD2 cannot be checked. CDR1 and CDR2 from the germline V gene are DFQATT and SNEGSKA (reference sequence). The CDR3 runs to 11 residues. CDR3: CSARDSPQQYF.

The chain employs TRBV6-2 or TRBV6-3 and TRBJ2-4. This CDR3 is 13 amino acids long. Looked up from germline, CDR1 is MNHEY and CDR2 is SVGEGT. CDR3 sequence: CASRRAAKNIQYF.

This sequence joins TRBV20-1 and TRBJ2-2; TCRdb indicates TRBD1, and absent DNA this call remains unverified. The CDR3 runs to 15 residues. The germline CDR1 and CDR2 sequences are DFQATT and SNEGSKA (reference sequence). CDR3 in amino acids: CSARVGVENTGELFF.

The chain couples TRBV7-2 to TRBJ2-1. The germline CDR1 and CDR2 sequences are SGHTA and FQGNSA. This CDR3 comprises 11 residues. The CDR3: CASSLEVEQFF.

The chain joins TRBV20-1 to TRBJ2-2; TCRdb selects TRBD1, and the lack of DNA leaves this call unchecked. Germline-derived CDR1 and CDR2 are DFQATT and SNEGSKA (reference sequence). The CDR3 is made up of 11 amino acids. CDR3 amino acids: CSARGARELFF.

The CDR3 region is CASSSLTLRVGGTDTQYF. The chain recombines TRBV7-6 with TRBJ2-3; TCRdb lists TRBD2, though no DNA is available to test this call. Germline CDR1 reads SGHVS; CDR2 reads FNYEAQ. The CDR3 covers 18 residues.

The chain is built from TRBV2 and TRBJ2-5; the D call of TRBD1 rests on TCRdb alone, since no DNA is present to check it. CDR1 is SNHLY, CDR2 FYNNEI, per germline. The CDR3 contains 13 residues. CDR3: CASGGFPQETQYF.

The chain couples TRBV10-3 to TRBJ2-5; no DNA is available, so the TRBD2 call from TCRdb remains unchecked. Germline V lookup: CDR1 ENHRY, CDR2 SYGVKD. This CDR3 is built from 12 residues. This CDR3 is CAIKGLEETQYF.

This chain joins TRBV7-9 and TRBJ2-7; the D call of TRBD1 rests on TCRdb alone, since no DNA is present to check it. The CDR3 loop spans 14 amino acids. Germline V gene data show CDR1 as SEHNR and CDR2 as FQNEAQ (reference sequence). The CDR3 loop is CASSTPYTIYEQYF.

This CDR3 is CASSPRTGGEMGEQFF. The chain couples TRBV18 to TRBJ2-1; as DNA is missing, the TRBD1 call by TCRdb cannot be tested. The CDR3 is 16 residues long. Per germline, CDR1 KGHSH and CDR2 LQKENI.

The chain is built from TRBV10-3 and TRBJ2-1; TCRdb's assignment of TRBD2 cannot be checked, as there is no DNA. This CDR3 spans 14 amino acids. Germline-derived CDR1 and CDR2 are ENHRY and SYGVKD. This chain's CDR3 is CATCPISGGKEQFF.

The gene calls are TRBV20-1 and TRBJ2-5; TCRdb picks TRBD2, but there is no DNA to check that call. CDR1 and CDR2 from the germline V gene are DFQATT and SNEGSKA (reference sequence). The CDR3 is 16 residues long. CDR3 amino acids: CSARDAIGASRETQYF.

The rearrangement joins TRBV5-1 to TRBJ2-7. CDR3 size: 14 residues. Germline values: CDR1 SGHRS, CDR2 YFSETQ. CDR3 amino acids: CASSLVAESYEQYF.

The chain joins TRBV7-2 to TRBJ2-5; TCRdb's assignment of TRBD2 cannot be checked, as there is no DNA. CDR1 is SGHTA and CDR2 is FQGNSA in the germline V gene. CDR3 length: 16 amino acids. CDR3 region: CASSLGGLRAQETQYF.

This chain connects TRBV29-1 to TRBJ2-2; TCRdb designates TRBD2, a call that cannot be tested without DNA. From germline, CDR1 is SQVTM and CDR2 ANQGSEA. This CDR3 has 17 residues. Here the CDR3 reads CSPANRSGRENTGELFF.

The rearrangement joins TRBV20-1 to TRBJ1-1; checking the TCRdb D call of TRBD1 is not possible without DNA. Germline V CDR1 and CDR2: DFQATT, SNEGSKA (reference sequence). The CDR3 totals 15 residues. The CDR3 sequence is CSARDQIRDTAEAFF.

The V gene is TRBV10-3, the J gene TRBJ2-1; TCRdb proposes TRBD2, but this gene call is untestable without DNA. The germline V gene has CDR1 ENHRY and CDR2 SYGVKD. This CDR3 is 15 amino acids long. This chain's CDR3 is CAISEGGPSYNEQFF.

CDR3 protein: CACSPSGSGSYEQYF. J is TRBJ2-7 and V is TRBV6-1; TCRdb gives TRBD2 as the D gene, but with no DNA this cannot be confirmed. Germline V CDR1 and CDR2: MNHNS, SASEGT. The CDR3 length is 15 residues.

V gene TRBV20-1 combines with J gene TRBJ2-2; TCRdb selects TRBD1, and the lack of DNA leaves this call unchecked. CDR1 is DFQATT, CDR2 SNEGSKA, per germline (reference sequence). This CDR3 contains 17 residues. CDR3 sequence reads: CSARVLAGLPNTGELFF.

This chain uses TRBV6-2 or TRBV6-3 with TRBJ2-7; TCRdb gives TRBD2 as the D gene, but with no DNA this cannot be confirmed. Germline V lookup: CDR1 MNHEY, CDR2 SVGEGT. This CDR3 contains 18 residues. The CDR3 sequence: CASSSSGLAGGISYEQYF.

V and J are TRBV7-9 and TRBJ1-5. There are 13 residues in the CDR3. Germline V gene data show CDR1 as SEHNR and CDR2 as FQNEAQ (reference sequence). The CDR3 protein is CASSLISNQPQHF.

The CDR3: CASTLLDSLYGYTF. The chain combines TRBV12-3 or TRBV12-4 with TRBJ1-2; TCRdb's assignment of TRBD1 cannot be checked, as there is no DNA. There are 14 residues in the CDR3.